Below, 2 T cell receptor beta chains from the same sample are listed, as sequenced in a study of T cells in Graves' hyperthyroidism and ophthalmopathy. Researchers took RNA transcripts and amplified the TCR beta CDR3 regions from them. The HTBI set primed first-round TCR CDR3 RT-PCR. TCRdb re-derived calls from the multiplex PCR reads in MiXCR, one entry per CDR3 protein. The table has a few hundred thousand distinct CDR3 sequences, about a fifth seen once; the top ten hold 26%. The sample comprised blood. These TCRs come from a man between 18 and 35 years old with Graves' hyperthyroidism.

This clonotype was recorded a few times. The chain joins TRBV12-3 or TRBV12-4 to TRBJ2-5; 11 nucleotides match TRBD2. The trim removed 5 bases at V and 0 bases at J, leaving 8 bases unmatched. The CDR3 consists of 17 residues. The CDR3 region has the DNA TGTGCCAGCAGTCCCTACCGACTAGCGGGGTACCAAGAGACCCAGTACTTC. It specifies CASSPYRLAGYQETQYF.

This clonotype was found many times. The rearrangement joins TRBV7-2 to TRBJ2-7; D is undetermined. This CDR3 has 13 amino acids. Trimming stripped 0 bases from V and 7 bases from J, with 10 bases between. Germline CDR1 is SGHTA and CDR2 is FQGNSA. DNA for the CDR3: TGTGCCAGCAGCTTAGCATTTCTCAGGGAGCAGTACTTC. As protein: CASSLAFLREQYF.